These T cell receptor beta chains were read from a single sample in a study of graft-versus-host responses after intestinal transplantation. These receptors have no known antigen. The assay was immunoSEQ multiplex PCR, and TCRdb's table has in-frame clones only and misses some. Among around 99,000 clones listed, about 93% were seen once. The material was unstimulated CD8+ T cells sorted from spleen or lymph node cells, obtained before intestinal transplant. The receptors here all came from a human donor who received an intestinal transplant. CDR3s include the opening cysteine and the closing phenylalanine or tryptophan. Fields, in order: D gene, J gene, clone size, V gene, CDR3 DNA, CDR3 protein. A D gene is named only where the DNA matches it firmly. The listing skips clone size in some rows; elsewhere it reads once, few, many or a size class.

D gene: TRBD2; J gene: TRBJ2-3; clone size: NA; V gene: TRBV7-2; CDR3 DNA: TGTGCCAGCAGCTACCTCGGGGGGGCCACAGATACGCAGTATTTT; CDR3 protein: CASSYLGGATDTQYF
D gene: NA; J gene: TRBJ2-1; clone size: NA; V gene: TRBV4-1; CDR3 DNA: TGCGCCAGCAGCCAAGCTGTACAGGGTAACAATGAGCAGTTCTTC; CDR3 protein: CASSQAVQGNNEQFF
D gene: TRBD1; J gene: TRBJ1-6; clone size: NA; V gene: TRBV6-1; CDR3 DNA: TGTGCCACCATGACATATCAGGGGGCACGTTCACCCCTCCACTTT; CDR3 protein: CATMTYQGARSPLHF
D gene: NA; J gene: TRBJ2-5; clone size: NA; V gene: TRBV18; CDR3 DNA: TGTGCCAGCTCACTGGACGCACGGGGGTCCCAAGAGACCCAGTACTTC; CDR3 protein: CASSLDARGSQETQYF
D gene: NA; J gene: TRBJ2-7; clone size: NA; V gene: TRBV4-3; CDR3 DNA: TGCGCCAGCAGCCAAGATTTATCGTACGAGCAGTACTTC; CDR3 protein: CASSQDLSYEQYF
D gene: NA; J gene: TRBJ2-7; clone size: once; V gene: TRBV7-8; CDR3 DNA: TGTGCCAGCAGGCTATCGCACAGGTTCGACGAGCAGTACTTC; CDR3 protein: CASRLSHRFDEQYF
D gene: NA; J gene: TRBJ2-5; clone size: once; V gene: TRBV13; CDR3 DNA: TGTGCCAGCAGCGCCGGGGGGCGTGACCAAGAGACCCAGTACTTC; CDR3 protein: CASSAGGRDQETQYF
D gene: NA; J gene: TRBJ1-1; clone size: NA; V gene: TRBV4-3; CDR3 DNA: TGCGCCAGCAGCCGTTACGGGGGGACGAACGCTGAAGCTTTCTTT; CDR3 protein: CASSRYGGTNAEAFF
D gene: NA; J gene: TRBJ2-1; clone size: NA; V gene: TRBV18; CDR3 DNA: TGTGCCAGCTCACCACCAGGGGGACAATACAATGAGCAGTTCTTC; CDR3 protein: CASSPPGGQYNEQFF
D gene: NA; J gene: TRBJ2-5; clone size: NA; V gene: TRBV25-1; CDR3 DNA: TGTGCCAGCACCGCCGGGGGACAAGAGACCCAGTACTTC; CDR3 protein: CASTAGGQETQYF
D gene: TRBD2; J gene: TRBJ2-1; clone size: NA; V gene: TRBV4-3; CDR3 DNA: TGCGCCAGCAGCCAAGACGGGACTACCTACAATGAGCAGTTCTTC; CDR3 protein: CASSQDGTTYNEQFF
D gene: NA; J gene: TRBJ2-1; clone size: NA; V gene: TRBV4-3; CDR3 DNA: TGCGCCAGCAGCCAAGAAACAGGGTTAAGTACCAATGAGCAGTTCTTC; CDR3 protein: CASSQETGLSTNEQFF
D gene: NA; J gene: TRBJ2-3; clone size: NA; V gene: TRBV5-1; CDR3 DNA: TGCGCCAGCAGCGAGAATAAAATCGCCACAGATACGCAGTATTTT; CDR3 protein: CASSENKIATDTQYF
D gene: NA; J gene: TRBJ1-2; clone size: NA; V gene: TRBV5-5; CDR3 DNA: TGTGCCAGCGGGTATGAGAGGTTCGATGGCTACACCTTC; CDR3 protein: CASGYERFDGYTF
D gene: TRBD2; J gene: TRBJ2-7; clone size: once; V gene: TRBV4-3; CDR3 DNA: TGCGCCAGCAGCCAAGGGACTAGCTATAACTACGAGCAGTACTTC; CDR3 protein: CASSQGTSYNYEQYF
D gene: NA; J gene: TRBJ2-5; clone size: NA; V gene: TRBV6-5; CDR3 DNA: TGTGCCAGCAGTTACTCCGGACAGCCCCGGGGGGCCCAGTACTTC; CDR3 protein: CASSYSGQPRGAQYF
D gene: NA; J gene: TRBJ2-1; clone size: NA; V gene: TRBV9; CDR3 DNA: TGTGCCAGCAGTGGAGTTCTGGATGAGCAGTTCTTC; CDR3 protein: CASSGVLDEQFF
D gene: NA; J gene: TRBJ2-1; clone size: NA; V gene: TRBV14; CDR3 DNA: TGTGCCAGCAGCCAAGTTAACTCCTACAATGAGCAGTTCTTC; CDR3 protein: CASSQVNSYNEQFF
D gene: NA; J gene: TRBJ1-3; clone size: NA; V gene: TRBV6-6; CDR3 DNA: TGTGCCAGCATCTCCCAGGGGAGAGACACCATATATTTT; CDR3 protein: CASISQGRDTIYF
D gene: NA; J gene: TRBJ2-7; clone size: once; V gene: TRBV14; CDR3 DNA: TGTGCCAGCAGCCCGGGCCGGAGGGGGCGGCAGTACTTC; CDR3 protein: CASSPGRRGRQYF